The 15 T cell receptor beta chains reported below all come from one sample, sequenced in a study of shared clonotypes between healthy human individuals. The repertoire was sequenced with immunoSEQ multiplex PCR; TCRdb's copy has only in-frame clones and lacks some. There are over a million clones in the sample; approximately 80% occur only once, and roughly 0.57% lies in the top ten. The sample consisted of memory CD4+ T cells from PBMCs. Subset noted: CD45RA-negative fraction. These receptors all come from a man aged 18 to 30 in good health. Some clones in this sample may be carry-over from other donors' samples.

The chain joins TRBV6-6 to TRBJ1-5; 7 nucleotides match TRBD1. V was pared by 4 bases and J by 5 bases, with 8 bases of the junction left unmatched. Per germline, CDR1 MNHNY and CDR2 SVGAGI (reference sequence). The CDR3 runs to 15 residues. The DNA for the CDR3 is TGTGCCAGCAGTTCCAGGACAGGAGGTTATCAGCCCCAGCATTTT. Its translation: CASSSRTGGYQPQHF.

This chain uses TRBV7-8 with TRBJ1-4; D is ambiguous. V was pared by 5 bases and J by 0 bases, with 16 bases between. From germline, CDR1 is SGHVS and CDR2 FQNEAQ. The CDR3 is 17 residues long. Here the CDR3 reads CASSPSPHSATNEKLFF. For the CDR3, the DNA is TGTGCCAGCAGCCCCTCTCCTCACAGTGCAACTAATGAAAAACTGTTTTTT.

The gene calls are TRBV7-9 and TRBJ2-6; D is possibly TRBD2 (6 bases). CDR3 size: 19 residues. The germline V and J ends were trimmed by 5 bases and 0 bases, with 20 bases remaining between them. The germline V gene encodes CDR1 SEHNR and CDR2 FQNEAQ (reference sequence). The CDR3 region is CASSPWTRGGASGANVLTF. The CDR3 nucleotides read TGTGCCAGCAGCCCCTGGACACGCGGAGGGGCCTCTGGGGCCAACGTCCTGACTTTC.

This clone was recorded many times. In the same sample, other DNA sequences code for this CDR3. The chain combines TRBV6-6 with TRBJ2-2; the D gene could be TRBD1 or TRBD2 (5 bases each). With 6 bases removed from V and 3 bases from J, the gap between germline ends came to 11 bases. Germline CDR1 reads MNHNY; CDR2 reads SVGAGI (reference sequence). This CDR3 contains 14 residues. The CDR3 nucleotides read TGTGCCAGCAGGTCAGGGACGGACACCGGGGAGCTGTTTTTT. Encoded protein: CASRSGTDTGELFF.

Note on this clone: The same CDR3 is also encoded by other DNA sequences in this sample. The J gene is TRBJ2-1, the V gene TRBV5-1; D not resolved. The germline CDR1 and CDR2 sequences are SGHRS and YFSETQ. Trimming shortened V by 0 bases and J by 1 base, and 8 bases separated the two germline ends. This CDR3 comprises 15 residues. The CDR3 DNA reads TGCGCCAGCAGCTTGGGCGGTTCATCCTACAATGAGCAGTTCTTC. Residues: CASSLGGSSYNEQFF.

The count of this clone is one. The CDR3 here is CANGLGGSDEQYF. CDR3 bases: TGTGCCAATGGACTAGGGGGGAGTGACGAGCAGTACTTC. J is TRBJ2-7 and V is TRBV5-8, with D maybe TRBD2 (7 bases). The germline gives CDR1 SGHTS, CDR2 YDEGEE. V dropped 9 bases and J dropped 5 bases, with 18 bases sitting between them. This CDR3 has 13 amino acids.

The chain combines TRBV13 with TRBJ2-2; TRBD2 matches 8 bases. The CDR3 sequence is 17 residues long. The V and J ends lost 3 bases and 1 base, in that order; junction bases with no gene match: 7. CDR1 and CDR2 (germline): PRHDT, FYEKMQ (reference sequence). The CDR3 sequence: CASSFTYGTRNTGELFF. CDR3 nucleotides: TGTGCCAGCAGCTTTACCTACGGGACTAGGAACACCGGGGAGCTGTTTTTT.

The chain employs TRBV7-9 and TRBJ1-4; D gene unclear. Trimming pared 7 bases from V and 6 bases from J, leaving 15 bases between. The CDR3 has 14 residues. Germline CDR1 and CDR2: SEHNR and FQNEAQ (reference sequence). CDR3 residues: CASIRRESDEKLFF. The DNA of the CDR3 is TGTGCCAGCATTCGAAGGGAATCCGATGAAAAACTGTTTTTT.

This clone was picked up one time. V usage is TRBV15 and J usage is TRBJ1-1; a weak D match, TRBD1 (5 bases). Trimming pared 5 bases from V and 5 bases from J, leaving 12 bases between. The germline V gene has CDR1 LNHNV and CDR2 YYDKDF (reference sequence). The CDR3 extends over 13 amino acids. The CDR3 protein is CATSGGLRTEAFF. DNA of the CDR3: TGTGCCACCAGCGGGGGGTTGAGGACTGAAGCTTTCTTT.

The CDR3 loop reads CASRLAGDEKLFF. CDR3 sequence (DNA): TGTGCCAGCAGGTTAGCGGGTGATGAAAAACTGTTTTTT. The chain joins TRBV27 to TRBJ1-4; no reliable D call. The CDR3 runs to 13 residues. The V end was cut by 6 bases, the J end by 6 bases, with 11 bases between. CDR1 and CDR2 (germline): MNHEY, SMNVEV (reference sequence).

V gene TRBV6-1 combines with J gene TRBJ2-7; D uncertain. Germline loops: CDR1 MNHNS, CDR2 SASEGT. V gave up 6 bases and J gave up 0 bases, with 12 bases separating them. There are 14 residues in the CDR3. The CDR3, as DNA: TGTGCCAGCAGATCCCGGAACTTCTCCTACGAGCAGTACTTC. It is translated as CASRSRNFSYEQYF.

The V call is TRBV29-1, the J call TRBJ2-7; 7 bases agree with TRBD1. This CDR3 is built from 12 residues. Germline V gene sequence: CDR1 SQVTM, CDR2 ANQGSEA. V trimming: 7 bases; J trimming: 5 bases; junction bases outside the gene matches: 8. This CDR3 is CSAQTGPDEQYF. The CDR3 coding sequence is TGCAGCGCCCAGACAGGGCCCGACGAGCAGTACTTC.

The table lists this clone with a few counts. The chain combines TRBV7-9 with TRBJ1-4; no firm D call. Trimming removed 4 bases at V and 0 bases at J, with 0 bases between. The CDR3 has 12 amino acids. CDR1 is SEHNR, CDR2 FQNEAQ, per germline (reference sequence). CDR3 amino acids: CASSSTNEKLFF. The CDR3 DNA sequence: TGTGCCAGCAGCTCAACTAATGAAAAACTGTTTTTT.

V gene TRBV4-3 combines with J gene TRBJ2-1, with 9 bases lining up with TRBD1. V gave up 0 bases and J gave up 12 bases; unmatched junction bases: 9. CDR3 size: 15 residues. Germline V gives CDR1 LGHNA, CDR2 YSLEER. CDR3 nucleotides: TGCGCCAGCAGCCAAGATAACCGGGACAGGGCGGGGCAGTTCTTC. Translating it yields CASSQDNRDRAGQFF.

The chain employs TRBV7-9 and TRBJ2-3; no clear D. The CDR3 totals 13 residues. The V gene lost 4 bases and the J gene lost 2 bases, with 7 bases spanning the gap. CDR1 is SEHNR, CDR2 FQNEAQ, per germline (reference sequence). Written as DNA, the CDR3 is TGTGCCAGCAGCTCTCCGATCACAGATACGCAGTATTTT. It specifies CASSSPITDTQYF. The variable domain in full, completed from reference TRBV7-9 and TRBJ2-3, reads DTGVSQNPRHKITKRGQNVTFRCDPISEHNRLYWYRQTLGQGPEFLTYFQNEAQLEKSRLLSDRFSAERPKGSFSTLEIQRTEQGDSAMYLCASSSPITDTQYFGPGTRLTVL.